The rows below give T cell receptor beta chains drawn from one sample of a study of PD-L1 blockade in urothelial cancer. Assay: immunoSEQ multiplex PCR; the TCRdb copy retains only in-frame clones and omits some. The sample contains about 52,000 clones, about four fifths of which appear only once. Sequences were derived from PBMCs, sampled around atezolizumab (anti-PD-L1) treatment. The receptors here all came from a man aged 45-60 years with urothelial cancer. The CDR3 runs from the conserved cysteine through the conserved F or W. The D gene is left open where the match is weak. Rows may omit the clone size; those that give it use once, few, many or a size class.

abundance: -
d_gene: -
j_gene: TRBJ2-1
v_gene: TRBV9
CDR3nt: TGTGCCAGCAGCGCCGGGACTGCGTCCTACAATGAGCAGTTCTTC
CDR3aa: CASSAGTASYNEQFF

abundance: -
d_gene: TRBD1
j_gene: TRBJ1-6
v_gene: TRBV5-1
CDR3nt: TGCGCCAGCAGCTTGGGGTCGACAGGGGGTCATAATTCACCCCTCCACTTT
CDR3aa: CASSLGSTGGHNSPLHF

abundance: -
d_gene: TRBD2
j_gene: TRBJ2-1
v_gene: TRBV5-1
CDR3nt: TGCGCCAGCAGCCCGACCCTAGCGGCCACCTACAATGAGCAGTTCTTC
CDR3aa: CASSPTLAATYNEQFF

abundance: -
d_gene: TRBD2
j_gene: TRBJ2-1
v_gene: TRBV28
CDR3nt: TGTGCCAGCAGTTTCAGATTCCTAGCGGGGGGTAATGAGCAGTTCTTC
CDR3aa: CASSFRFLAGGNEQFF

abundance: -
d_gene: -
j_gene: TRBJ2-7
v_gene: TRBV2
CDR3nt: TGTGCCAGCAGTGAAGTAGGATACAGCACCTACGAGCAGTACTTC
CDR3aa: CASSEVGYSTYEQYF

abundance: -
d_gene: -
j_gene: TRBJ1-2
v_gene: TRBV27
CDR3nt: TGTGCCAGCAGTTTATTTGCAGGGAACTATGGCTACACCTTC
CDR3aa: CASSLFAGNYGYTF

abundance: -
d_gene: TRBD2
j_gene: TRBJ2-3
v_gene: TRBV14
CDR3nt: TGTGCCAGCAGCCCGGGACTAGCGGGAGAGTGGAATACGCAGTATTTT
CDR3aa: CASSPGLAGEWNTQYF

abundance: -
d_gene: -
j_gene: TRBJ2-5
v_gene: TRBV18
CDR3nt: TGTGCCAGCTCACAGGGGGAGTCCCAGTACTTC
CDR3aa: CASSQGESQYF

abundance: -
d_gene: -
j_gene: TRBJ2-1
v_gene: TRBV7-2
CDR3nt: TGTGCCACCCAGGGTATAGCCTCCTCCTACAATGAGCAGTTCTTC
CDR3aa: CATQGIASSYNEQFF

abundance: -
d_gene: TRBD1
j_gene: TRBJ1-2
v_gene: TRBV6-1
CDR3nt: TGTGCCAGCAGTGAGGAAGAGGGGGCGGGTTATGGCTACACCTTC
CDR3aa: CASSEEEGAGYGYTF

abundance: few
d_gene: TRBD1
j_gene: TRBJ2-7
v_gene: TRBV30
CDR3nt: TGTGCCTGGGAGAGGGACAGGGGGTACGAGCAGTACTTC
CDR3aa: CAWERDRGYEQYF

abundance: -
d_gene: -
j_gene: TRBJ2-1
v_gene: TRBV7-8
CDR3nt: TGTGCCAGCAGCTCAGACAGAACCGGGCAGAGCTCCTACAATGAGCAGTTCTTC
CDR3aa: CASSSDRTGQSSYNEQFF

abundance: -
d_gene: TRBD2
j_gene: TRBJ2-1
v_gene: TRBV7-2
CDR3nt: TGTGCCAGCAGCTCCTATAGCGGGGGGGATAATGAGCAGTTCTTC
CDR3aa: CASSSYSGGDNEQFF

abundance: -
d_gene: TRBD1
j_gene: TRBJ1-6
v_gene: TRBV19
CDR3nt: TGTGCCAGCCTACAGGGGGCGCGGGGTTCACCCCTCCACTTT
CDR3aa: CASLQGARGSPLHF

abundance: -
d_gene: -
j_gene: TRBJ2-1
v_gene: TRBV7-3
CDR3nt: TGTGCCAGCAGCTTAACCCCGGACATTTCCTACAATGAGCAGTTCTTC
CDR3aa: CASSLTPDISYNEQFF

abundance: -
d_gene: -
j_gene: TRBJ1-5
v_gene: TRBV7-8
CDR3nt: TGTGCCAGCAGCAAAACAGGGTCGGGTCAGCCCCAGCATTTT
CDR3aa: CASSKTGSGQPQHF

abundance: few
d_gene: TRBD1
j_gene: TRBJ2-1
v_gene: TRBV28
CDR3nt: TGTGCCAGCCAAGGACAGGGCCTCAATGAGCAGTTCTTC
CDR3aa: CASQGQGLNEQFF

abundance: -
d_gene: -
j_gene: TRBJ2-7
v_gene: TRBV27
CDR3nt: TGTGCCAGCAGTTTTCGGGGGTACGAGCAGTACTTC
CDR3aa: CASSFRGYEQYF

abundance: -
d_gene: TRBD1
j_gene: TRBJ2-1
v_gene: TRBV27
CDR3nt: TGTGCCAGCAGTTTTGACAGGGAGTACAATGAGCAGTTCTTC
CDR3aa: CASSFDREYNEQFF

abundance: -
d_gene: TRBD2
j_gene: TRBJ2-1
v_gene: TRBV30
CDR3nt: TGTGCCTGGACTGCGGGGAGGCTAGCGGGAGGGGAGCAGTTCTTC
CDR3aa: CAWTAGRLAGGEQFF

abundance: -
d_gene: TRBD2
j_gene: TRBJ2-3
v_gene: TRBV5-4
CDR3nt: TGTGCCAGCAGCTTGGGACTAGCGGGGGGGGAGGCCACGCAGTATTTT
CDR3aa: CASSLGLAGGEATQYF

abundance: -
d_gene: -
j_gene: TRBJ2-5
v_gene: TRBV28
CDR3nt: TGTGCCAGCCAACAAATAGAGACCCAGTACTTC
CDR3aa: CASQQIETQYF

abundance: -
d_gene: -
j_gene: TRBJ1-5
v_gene: TRBV28
CDR3nt: TGTGCCAGCAGTTATAAACAGCCCCAGCATTTT
CDR3aa: CASSYKQPQHF

abundance: -
d_gene: -
j_gene: TRBJ2-3
v_gene: TRBV6-5
CDR3nt: TGTGCCAGCAGTTACTCCTGGGGCGGGGGCCAAGATACGCAGTATTTT
CDR3aa: CASSYSWGGGQDTQYF

abundance: -
d_gene: TRBD2
j_gene: TRBJ2-1
v_gene: TRBV28
CDR3nt: TGTGCCAGCAGTTTACTAGCGGACTACAATGAGCAGTTCTTC
CDR3aa: CASSLLADYNEQFF

abundance: -
d_gene: -
j_gene: TRBJ2-7
v_gene: TRBV11-3
CDR3nt: TGTGCCAGCAGCTTAGATCAAGGAGGCGAGCAGTACTTC
CDR3aa: CASSLDQGGEQYF

abundance: -
d_gene: -
j_gene: TRBJ1-4
v_gene: TRBV10-3
CDR3nt: TGTGCCATCAGAGAACATAAGGGAGGTGAAAAACTGTTTTTT
CDR3aa: CAIREHKGGEKLFF

abundance: -
d_gene: -
j_gene: TRBJ2-3
v_gene: TRBV28
CDR3nt: TGTGCCAGCAGGTGGCCCGCGGGCAGAGATACGCAGTATTTT
CDR3aa: CASRWPAGRDTQYF

abundance: -
d_gene: -
j_gene: TRBJ2-6
v_gene: TRBV7-9
CDR3nt: TGTGCCAGCAGCCCCCCGTCCGTAGCTGGGGCCAACGTCCTGACTTTC
CDR3aa: CASSPPSVAGANVLTF

abundance: -
d_gene: -
j_gene: TRBJ1-3
v_gene: TRBV18
CDR3nt: TGTGCCAGCTCACCGGCGGGGTTTTCGTATGGAAACACCATATATTTT
CDR3aa: CASSPAGFSYGNTIYF

abundance: -
d_gene: TRBD1
j_gene: TRBJ1-1
v_gene: TRBV7-9
CDR3nt: TGTGCCAGCAGCTTAGAGGGGGCCGGGGCCACTGAAGCTTTCTTT
CDR3aa: CASSLEGAGATEAFF

abundance: once
d_gene: -
j_gene: TRBJ2-7
v_gene: TRBV9
CDR3nt: TGTGCCAGCAGCGTTAGCGAGGGCGGGATTACCGACGAGCAGTACTTC
CDR3aa: CASSVSEGGITDEQYF

abundance: -
d_gene: -
j_gene: TRBJ2-5
v_gene: TRBV9
CDR3nt: TGTGCCAGCAGCCCCACCCAGGGGAGAGAGACCCAGTACTTC
CDR3aa: CASSPTQGRETQYF

abundance: -
d_gene: TRBD1
j_gene: TRBJ1-4
v_gene: TRBV5-1
CDR3nt: TGCGCCAGCAGCTTGTACCTAAGGGACAGAATTGCAACTAATGAAAAACTGTTTTTT
CDR3aa: CASSLYLRDRIATNEKLFF

abundance: -
d_gene: TRBD2
j_gene: TRBJ2-7
v_gene: TRBV11-3
CDR3nt: TGTGCCAGCAGCCCGGGGGGGCTGAACTACGAGCAGTACTTC
CDR3aa: CASSPGGLNYEQYF

abundance: -
d_gene: -
j_gene: TRBJ2-2
v_gene: TRBV18
CDR3nt: -
CDR3aa: CASSLFGEGRAGNPNTGELFF

abundance: few
d_gene: -
j_gene: TRBJ1-2
v_gene: TRBV5-1
CDR3nt: TGCGCCAGCAGCTTGACCATGGACAGACGCTACACCTTC
CDR3aa: CASSLTMDRRYTF